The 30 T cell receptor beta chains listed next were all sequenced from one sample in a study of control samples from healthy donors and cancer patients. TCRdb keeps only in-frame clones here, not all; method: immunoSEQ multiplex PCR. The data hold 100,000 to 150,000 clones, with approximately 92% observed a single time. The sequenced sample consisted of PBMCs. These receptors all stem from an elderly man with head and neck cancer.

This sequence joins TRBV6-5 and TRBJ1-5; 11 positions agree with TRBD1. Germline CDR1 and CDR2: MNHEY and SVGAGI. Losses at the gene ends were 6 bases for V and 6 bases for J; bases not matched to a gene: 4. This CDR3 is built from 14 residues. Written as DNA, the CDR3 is TGTGCCAGCAGACGGACAGGGGGCGGTCAGCCCCAGCATTTT. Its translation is CASRRTGGGQPQHF.

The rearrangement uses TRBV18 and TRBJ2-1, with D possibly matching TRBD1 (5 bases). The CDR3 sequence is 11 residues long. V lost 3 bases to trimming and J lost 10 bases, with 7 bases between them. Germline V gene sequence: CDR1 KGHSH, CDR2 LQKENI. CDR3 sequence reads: CASSPRQEQFF. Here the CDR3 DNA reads TGTGCCAGCTCACCCCGACAGGAGCAGTTCTTC. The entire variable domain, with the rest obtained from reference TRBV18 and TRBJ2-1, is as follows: NAGVMQNPRHLVRRRGQEARLRCSPMKGHSHVYWYRQLPEEGLKFMVYLQKENIIDESGMPKERFSAEFPKEGPSILRIQQVVRGDSAAYFCASSPRQEQFFGPGTRLTVL.

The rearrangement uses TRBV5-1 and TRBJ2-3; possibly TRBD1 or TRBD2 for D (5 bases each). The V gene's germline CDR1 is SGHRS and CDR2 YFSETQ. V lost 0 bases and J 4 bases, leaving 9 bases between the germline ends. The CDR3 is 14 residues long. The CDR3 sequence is CASSLEGSPDTQYF. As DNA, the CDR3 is TGCGCCAGCAGCTTGGAGGGGAGCCCAGATACGCAGTATTTT.

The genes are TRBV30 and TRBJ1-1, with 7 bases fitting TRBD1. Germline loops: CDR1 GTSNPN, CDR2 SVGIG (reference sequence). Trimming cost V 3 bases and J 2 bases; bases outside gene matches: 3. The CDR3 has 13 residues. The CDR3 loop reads CAWSQGENTEAFF. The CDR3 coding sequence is TGTGCCTGGAGCCAGGGGGAAAACACTGAAGCTTTCTTT.

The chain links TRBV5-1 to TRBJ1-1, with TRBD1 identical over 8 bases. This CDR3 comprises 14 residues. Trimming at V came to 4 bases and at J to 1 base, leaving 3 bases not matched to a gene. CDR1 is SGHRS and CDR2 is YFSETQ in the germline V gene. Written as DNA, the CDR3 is TGCGCCAGCAGCCGGGACAGGCAGAACACTGAAGCTTTCTTT. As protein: CASSRDRQNTEAFF. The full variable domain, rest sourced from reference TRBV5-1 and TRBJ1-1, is KAGVTQTPRYLIKTRGQQVTLSCSPISGHRSVSWYQQTPGQGLQFLFEYFSETQRNKGNFPGRFSGRQFSNSRSEMNVSTLELGDSALYLCASSRDRQNTEAFFGQGTRLTVV.

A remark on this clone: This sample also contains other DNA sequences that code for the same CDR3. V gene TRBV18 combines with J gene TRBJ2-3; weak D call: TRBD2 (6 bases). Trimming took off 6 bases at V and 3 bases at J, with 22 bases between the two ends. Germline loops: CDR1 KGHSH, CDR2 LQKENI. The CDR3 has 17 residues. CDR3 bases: TGTGCCAGCTCTCCTTTGGCGCGGGGTACTTCAACAGATACGCAGTATTTT. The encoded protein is CASSPLARGTSTDTQYF.

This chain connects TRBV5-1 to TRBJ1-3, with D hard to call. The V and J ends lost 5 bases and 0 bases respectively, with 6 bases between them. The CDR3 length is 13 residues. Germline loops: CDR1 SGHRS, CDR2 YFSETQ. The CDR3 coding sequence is TGCGCCAGCAGGGGAACCTCTGGAAACACCATATATTTT. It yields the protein CASRGTSGNTIYF.

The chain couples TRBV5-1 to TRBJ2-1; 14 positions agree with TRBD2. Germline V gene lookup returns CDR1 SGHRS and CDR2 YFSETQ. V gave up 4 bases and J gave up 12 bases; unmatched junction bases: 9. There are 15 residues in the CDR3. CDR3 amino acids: CASSMGTSGRSRQFF. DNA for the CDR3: TGCGCCAGCAGCATGGGGACTAGCGGGAGATCAAGGCAGTTCTTC.

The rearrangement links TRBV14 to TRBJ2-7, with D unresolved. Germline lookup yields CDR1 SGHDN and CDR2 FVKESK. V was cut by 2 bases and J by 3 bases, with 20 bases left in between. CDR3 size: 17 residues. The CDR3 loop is CASSQKTRDKQYYEQYF. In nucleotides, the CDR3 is TGTGCCAGCAGCCAAAAGACGCGCGACAAGCAATACTACGAGCAGTACTTC.

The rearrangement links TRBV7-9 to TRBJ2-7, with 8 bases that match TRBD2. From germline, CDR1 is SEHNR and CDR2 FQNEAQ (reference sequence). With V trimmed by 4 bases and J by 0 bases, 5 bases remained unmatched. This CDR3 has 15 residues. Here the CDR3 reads CASSSQRERSYEQYF. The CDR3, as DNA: TGTGCCAGCAGCTCCCAGCGGGAGCGCTCCTACGAGCAGTACTTC.

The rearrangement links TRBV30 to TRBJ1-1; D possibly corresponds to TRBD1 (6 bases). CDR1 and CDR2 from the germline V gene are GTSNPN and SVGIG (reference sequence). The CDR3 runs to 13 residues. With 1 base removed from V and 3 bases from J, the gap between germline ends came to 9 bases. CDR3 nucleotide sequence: TGTGCCTGGAGTGCAGGGGTTGACACTGAAGCTTTCTTT. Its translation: CAWSAGVDTEAFF.

The CDR3 is CSASGSTPTYEQYF. CDR3 bases: TGCAGTGCTAGTGGTTCCACCCCAACCTACGAGCAGTACTTC. The rearrangement joins TRBV20-1 to TRBJ2-7; unclear D gene. The length of the CDR3 is 14 residues. Germline-derived CDR1 and CDR2 are DFQATT and SNEGSKA (reference sequence). Trimming shortened V by 3 bases and J by 2 bases, and 14 bases separated the two germline ends.

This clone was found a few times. CDR3 region: CAWRTGGGTDTQYF. In DNA, the CDR3 is TGTGCCTGGAGAACGGGAGGAGGTACAGATACGCAGTATTTT. This chain uses TRBV30 with TRBJ2-3, with 7 nucleotides matching TRBD2. Trimming removed 3 bases from V and 3 bases from J; junction bases left unmatched: 6. The germline gives CDR1 GTSNPN, CDR2 SVGIG (reference sequence). The CDR3 sequence is 14 residues long.

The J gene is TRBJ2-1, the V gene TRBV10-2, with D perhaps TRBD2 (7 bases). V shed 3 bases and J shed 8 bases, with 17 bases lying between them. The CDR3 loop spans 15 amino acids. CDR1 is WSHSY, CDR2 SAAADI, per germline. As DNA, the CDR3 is TGCGCCAGCAGTGAACTCCGGGGGGCTAGCGATGAGCAGTTCTTC. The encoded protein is CASSELRGASDEQFF.

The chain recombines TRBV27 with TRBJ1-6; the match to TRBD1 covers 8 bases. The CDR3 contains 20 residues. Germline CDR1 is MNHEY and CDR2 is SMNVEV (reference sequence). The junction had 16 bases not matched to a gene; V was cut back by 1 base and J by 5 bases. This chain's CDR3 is CASSLFSRSGQAYDNSPLHF. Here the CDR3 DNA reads TGTGCCAGCAGTTTATTCTCTCGCTCGGGACAGGCTTACGATAATTCACCCCTCCACTTT.

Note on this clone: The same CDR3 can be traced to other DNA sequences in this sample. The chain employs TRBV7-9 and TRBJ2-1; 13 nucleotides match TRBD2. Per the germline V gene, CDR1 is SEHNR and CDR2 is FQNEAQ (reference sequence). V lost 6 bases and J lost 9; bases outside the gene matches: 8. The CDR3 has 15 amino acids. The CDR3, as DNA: TGTGCCAGCAGTCCACGGACTAGCGGGAGTGGTGAGCAGTTCTTC. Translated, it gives CASSPRTSGSGEQFF.

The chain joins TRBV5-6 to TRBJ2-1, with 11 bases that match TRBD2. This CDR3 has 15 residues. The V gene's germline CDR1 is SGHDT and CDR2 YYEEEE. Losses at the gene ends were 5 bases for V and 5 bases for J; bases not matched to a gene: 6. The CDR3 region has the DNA TGTGCCAGCAGTTTAGCGGGAGGGACCGACAATGAGCAGTTCTTC. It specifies CASSLAGGTDNEQFF.

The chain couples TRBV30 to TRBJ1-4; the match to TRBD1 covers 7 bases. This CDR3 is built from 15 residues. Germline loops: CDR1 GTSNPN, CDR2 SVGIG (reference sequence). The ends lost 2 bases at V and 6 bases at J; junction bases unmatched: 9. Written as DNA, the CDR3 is TGTGCCTGGAGTATGAGGGGGCAGGGCTATGAAAAACTGTTTTTT. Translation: CAWSMRGQGYEKLFF.

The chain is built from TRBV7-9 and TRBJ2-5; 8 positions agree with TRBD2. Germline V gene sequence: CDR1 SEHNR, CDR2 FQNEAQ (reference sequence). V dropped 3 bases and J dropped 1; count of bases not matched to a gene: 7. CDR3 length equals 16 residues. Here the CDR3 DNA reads TGTGCCAGCAGCTTCTTAGCACGGGGGGGCCAAGAGACCCAGTACTTC. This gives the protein CASSFLARGGQETQYF.

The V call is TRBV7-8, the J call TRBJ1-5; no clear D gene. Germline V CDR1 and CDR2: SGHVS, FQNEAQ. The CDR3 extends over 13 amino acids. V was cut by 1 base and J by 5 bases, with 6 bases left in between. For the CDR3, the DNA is TGTGCCAGCAGCTTAGGAGCCTATCAGCCCCAGCATTTT. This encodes CASSLGAYQPQHF. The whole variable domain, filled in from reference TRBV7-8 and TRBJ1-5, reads GAGVSQSPRYKVAKRGQDVALRCDPISGHVSLFWYQQALGQGPEFLTYFQNEAQLDKSGLPSDRFFAERPEGSVSTLKIQRTQQEDSAVYLCASSLGAYQPQHFGDGTRLSIL.

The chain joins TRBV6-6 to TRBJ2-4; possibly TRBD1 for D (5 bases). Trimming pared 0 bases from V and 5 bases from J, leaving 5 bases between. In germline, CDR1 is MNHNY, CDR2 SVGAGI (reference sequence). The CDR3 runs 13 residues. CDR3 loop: CASSYSTENIQYF. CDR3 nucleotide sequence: TGTGCCAGCAGTTACTCGACAGAAAACATTCAGTACTTC.

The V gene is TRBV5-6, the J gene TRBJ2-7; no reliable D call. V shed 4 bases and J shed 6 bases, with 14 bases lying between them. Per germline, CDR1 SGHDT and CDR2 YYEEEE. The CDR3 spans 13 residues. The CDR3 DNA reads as TGTGCCAGCAGCCGGTTAGGCTGGTCCGAGCAGTACTTC. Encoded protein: CASSRLGWSEQYF.

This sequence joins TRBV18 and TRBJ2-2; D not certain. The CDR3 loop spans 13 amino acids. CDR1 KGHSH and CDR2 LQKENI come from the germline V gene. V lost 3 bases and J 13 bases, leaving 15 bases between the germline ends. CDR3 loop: CASSPLQSRLLFF. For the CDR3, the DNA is TGTGCCAGCTCACCCCTTCAGTCCCGGCTGCTGTTTTTT. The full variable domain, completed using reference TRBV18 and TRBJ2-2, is NAGVMQNPRHLVRRRGQEARLRCSPMKGHSHVYWYRQLPEEGLKFMVYLQKENIIDESGMPKERFSAEFPKEGPSILRIQQVVRGDSAAYFCASSPLQSRLLFFGEGSRLTVL.

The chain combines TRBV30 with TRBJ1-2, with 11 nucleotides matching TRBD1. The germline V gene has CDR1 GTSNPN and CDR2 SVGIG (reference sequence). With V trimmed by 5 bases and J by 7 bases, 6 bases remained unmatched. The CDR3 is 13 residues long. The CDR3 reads CAWGDRGFGGYTF. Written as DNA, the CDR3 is TGTGCCTGGGGGGACAGGGGGTTCGGTGGCTACACCTTC.

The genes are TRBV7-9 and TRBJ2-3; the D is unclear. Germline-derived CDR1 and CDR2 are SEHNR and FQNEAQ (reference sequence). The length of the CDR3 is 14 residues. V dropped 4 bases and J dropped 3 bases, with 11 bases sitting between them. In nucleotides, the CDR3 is TGTGCCAGCAGCTCCATAGGAAGTACAGATACGCAGTATTTT. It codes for CASSSIGSTDTQYF.

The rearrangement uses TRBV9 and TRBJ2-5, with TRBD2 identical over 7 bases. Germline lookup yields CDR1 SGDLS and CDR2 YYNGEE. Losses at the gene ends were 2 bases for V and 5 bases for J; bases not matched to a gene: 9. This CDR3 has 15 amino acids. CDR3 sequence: CASSVDTGRAETQYF. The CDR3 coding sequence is TGTGCCAGCAGCGTTGATACGGGGAGGGCGGAGACCCAGTACTTC.

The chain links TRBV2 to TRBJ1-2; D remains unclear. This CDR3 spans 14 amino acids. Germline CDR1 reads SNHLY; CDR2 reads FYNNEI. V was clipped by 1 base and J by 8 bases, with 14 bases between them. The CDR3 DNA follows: TGTGCCAGCAGTGAAGAGGTAGGAGAAATCGGCTACACCTTC. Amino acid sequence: CASSEEVGEIGYTF.

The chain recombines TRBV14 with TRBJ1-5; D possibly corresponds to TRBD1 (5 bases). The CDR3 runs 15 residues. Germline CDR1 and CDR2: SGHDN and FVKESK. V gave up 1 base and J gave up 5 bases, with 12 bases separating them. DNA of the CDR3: TGTGCCAGCAGCCAAGGGGGCCGGTGGGATCAGCCCCAGCATTTT. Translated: CASSQGGRWDQPQHF.

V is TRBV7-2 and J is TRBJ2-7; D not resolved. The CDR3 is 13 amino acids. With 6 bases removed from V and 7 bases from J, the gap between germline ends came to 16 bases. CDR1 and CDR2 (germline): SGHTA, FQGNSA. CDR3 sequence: CASSLPPQEEQYF. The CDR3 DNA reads TGTGCCAGCAGTTTACCACCCCAGGAAGAGCAGTACTTC.

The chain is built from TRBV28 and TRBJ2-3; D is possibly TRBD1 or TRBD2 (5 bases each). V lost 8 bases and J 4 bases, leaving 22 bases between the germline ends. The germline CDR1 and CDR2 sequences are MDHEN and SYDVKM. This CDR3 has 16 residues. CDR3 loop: CASPPGGGRDPDTQYF. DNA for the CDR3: TGTGCCAGCCCACCCGGCGGAGGTCGGGACCCAGATACGCAGTATTTT. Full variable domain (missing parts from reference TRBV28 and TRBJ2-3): DVKVTQSSRYLVKRTGEKVFLECVQDMDHENMFWYRQDPGLGLRLIYFSYDVKMKEKGDIPEGYSVSREKKERFSLILESASTNQTSMYLCASPPGGGRDPDTQYFGPGTRLTVL.